The rows below give T cell receptor beta chains drawn from one sample of a study of T cell repertoires in cytomegalovirus infection. Using its own MiXCR run on the reads, TCRdb lists one record per CDR3 protein. The table shows hundreds of thousands of distinct CDR3 sequences, with around 6.2% occurring only once. Sequenced sample: PBMCs. The receptors stem from a human donor in good health (CMV status not recorded). Some clones in this sample may be carry-over from other donors' samples. Each CDR3 is given with its conserved first and last residue. The D gene is left open where the match is weak. Some rows mark clone size as missing; the rest say once, few, many or name a class of expanded clone.

few	18	TRBV19	.	TRBJ2-6	TGTGCCACCAAAGGCCCAGGGGCAAAGTCCTCTGGGGCCAACGTCCTGACTTTC	CATKGPGAKSSGANVLTF
.	17	TRBV2	TRBD2	TRBJ2-3	TGTGCCAGCAGCCTAATCCCTACTAGCGGGGGCGCAGATACGCAGTATTTT	CASSLIPTSGGADTQYF
many	14	TRBV6-1	TRBD2	TRBJ2-2	TGTGCCAGCAGTGAACCTCGGGGGGCCGGGGAGCTGTTTTTT	CASSEPRGAGELFF
many	16	TRBV20-1	.	TRBJ1-1	TGCAGTGCTAGAGTTCTTCAACCTGGGAGAGACACTGAAGCTTTCTTT	CSARVLQPGRDTEAFF
many	14	TRBV7-2	.	TRBJ1-6	TGTGCCACCCCGGGGAGCTCATATAATTCACCCCTCCACTTT	CATPGSSYNSPLHF
many	16	TRBV9	TRBD2	TRBJ2-3	TGTGCCAGCAGCTCGGGACTAGCGGAGTATACAGATACGCAGTATTTT	CASSSGLAEYTDTQYF
few	15	TRBV20-1	TRBD1	TRBJ2-7	TGCAGTGCTAGAGTCCTGGACAGGGATCCCTACGAGCAGTACTTC	CSARVLDRDPYEQYF
many	17	TRBV23-1	.	TRBJ1-6	TGCGCCAGTCTCCCCTCGGTGGCCAGAGGATATAATTCACCCCTCCACTTT	CASLPSVARGYNSPLHF
many	15	TRBV6-4	TRBD2	TRBJ2-1	TGTGCCAGCAGTGCCGGGACTAGCGCTTATGGCGAGCAGTTCTTC	CASSAGTSAYGEQFF
many	14	TRBV7-2	.	TRBJ1-2	TGTGCCAGCAGCGCCACGGGACGGACGTATGGCTACACCTTC	CASSATGRTYGYTF
many	13	TRBV5-1	.	TRBJ2-3	TGCGCCAGCAGCTTGGGGACGGAGACAACGCAGTATTTT	CASSLGTETTQYF
.	14	TRBV9	.	TRBJ1-2	TGTACCAGCAGCGTAGGAACGGAAGACTATGGCTACACCTTC	CTSSVGTEDYGYTF
many	19	TRBV28	TRBD2	TRBJ2-3	TGTGCCAGCAGTTCCCCCGGGACTAGCGGGGGGCAATTCACAGATACGCAGTATTTT	CASSSPGTSGGQFTDTQYF
many	14	TRBV10-3	TRBD2	TRBJ2-2	TGTGCCATCGCGGGGGGGCCGGCCACCGGGGAGCTGTTTTTT	CAIAGGPATGELFF
.	14	TRBV7-9	TRBD1	TRBJ1-2	TGTGCCAGCAGCTTATTGGAGGGGGCCTCTGGCAACACCTTC	CASSLLEGASGNTF